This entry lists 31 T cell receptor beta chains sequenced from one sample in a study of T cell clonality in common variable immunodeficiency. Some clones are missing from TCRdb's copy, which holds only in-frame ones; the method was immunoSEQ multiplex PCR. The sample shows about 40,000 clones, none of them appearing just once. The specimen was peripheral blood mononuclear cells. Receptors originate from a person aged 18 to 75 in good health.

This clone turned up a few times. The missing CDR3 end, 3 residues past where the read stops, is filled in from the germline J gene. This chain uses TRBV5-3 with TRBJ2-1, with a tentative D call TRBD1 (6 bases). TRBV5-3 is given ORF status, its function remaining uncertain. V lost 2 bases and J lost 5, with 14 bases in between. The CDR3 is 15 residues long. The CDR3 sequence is CARSLTGDNNNEQFF. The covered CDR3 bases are TGTGCCAGAAGCTTAACCGGGGACAACAACAATGAG.

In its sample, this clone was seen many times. The CDR3 loop is CAWSPLDRSMNTEAFF. The covered CDR3 bases are TGTGCCTGGAGTCCACTGGACAGGTCTATGAACACTGAA. V is TRBV30 and J is TRBJ1-1; 7 nucleotides match TRBD1. The CDR3 extends 3 residues past the end of the read, so its final part is completed from the germline J gene. The CDR3 spans 16 residues. Germline trimming cut 2 bases from V and 0 bases from J; bases unmatched to any gene: 9. Germline V gene data show CDR1 as GTSNPN and CDR2 as SVGIG (reference sequence). The full variable domain, with the rest looked up from reference TRBV30 and TRBJ1-1, is SQTIHQWPATLVQPVGSPLSLECTVEGTSNPNLYWYRQAAGRGLQLLFYSVGIGQISSEVPQNLSASRPQDRQFILSSKKLLLSDSGFYLCAWSPLDRSMNTEAFFGQGTRLTVV.

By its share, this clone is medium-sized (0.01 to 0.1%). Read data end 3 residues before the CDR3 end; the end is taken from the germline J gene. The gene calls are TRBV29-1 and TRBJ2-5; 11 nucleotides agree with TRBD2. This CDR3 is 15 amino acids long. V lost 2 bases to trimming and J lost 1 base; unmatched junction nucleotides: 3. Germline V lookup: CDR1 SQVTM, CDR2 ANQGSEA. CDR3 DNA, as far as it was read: TGCAGCGTTGAAACTAGCGGGGGACTCCAAGAGACC. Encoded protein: CSVETSGGLQET. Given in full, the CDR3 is CSVETSGGLQETQYF.

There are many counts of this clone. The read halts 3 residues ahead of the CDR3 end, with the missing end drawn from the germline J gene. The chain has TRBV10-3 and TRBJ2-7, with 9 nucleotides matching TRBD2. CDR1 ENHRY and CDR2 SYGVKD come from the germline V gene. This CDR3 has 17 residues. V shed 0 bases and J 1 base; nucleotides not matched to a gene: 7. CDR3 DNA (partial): TGTGCCATCAGTGAGTCGCGATCAGCGGGAGGTTCCTACGAG. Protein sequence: CAISESRSAGGSYE. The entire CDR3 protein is CAISESRSAGGSYEQYF.

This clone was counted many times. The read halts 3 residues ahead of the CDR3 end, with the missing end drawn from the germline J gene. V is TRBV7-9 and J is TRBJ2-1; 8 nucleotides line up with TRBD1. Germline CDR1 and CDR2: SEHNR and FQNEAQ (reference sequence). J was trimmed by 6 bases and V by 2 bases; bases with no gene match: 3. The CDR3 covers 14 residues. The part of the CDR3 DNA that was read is TGTGCCAGCAGCTTATTCGGACAGGGCAATGAG. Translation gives CASSLFGQGNE. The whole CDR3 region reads CASSLFGQGNEQFF.

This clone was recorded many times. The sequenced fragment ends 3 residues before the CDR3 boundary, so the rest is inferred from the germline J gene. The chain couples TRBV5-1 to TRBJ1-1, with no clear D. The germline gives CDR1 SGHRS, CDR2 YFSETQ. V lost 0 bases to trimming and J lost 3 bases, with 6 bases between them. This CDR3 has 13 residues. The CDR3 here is CASSLVGYTEAFF. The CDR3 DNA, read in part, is TGCGCCAGCAGCTTGGTTGGCTACACTGAA.

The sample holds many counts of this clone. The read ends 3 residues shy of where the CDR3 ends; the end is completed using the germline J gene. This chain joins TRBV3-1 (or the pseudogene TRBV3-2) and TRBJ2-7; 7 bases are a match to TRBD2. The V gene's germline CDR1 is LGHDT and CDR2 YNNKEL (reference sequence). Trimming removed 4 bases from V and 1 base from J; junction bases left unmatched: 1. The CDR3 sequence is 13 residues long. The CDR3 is CASSLSGSYEQYF. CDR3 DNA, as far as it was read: TGTGCCAGCAGCCTTAGCGGGTCCTACGAG.

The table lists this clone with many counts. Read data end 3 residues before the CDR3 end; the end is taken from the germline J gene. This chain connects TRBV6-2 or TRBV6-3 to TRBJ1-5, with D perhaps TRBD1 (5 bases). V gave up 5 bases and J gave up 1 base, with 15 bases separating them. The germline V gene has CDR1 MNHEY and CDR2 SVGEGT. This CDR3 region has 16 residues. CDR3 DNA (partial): TGTGCCAGCAGTCCGGAAGGGGTTGTGAGCAATCAGCCC. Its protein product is CASSPEGVVSNQP. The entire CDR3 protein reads CASSPEGVVSNQPQHF.

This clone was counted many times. CDR3 DNA (partial): TGTGCCAGTAATAACAGATCCGGGACAGGAATCAATCAGCCC. As protein: CASNNRSGTGINQP. The entire CDR3 protein is CASNNRSGTGINQPQHF. The V gene is TRBV19, the J gene TRBJ1-5; 8 positions agree with TRBD1. The read halts 3 residues ahead of the CDR3 end, with the missing end drawn from the germline J gene. The length of the CDR3 is 17 residues. The germline CDR1 and CDR2 sequences are LNHDA and SQIVND (reference sequence). Trimming took 7 bases from V and 3 from J; bases not matched to a gene: 14.

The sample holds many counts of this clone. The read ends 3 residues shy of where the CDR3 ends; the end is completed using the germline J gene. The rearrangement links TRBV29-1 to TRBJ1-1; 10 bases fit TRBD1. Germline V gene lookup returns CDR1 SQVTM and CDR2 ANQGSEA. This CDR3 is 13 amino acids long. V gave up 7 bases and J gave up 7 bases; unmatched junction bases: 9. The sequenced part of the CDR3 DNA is TGCAGCGGGAGACAGGGGGCGGTTGGTGAA. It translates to CSGRQGAVGE. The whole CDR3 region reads CSGRQGAVGEAFF.

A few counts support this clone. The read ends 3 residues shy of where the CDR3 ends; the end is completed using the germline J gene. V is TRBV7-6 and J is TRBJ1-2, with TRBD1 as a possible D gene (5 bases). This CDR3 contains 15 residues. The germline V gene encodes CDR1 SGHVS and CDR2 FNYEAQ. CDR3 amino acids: CASSLDEGIAYDYTF. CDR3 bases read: TGTGCCAGCAGCTTAGATGAGGGGATAGCCTACGAC.

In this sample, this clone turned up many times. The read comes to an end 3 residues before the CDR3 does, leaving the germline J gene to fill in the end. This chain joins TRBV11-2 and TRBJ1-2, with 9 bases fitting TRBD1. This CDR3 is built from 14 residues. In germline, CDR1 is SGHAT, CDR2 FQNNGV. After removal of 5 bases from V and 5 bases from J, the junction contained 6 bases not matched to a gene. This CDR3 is CASSPDRGAYGYTF. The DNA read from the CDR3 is TGTGCCAGCAGCCCTGACAGGGGGGCATATGGC.

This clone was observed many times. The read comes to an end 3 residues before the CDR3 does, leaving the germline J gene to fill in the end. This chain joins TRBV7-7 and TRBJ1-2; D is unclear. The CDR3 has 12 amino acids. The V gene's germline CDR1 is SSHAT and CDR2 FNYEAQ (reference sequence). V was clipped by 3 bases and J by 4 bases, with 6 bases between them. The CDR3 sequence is CASSLAGYGYTF. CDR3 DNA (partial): TGTGCCAGCAGCTTGGCAGGCTATGGC. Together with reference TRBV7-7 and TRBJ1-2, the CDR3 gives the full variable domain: GAGVSQSPRYKVTKRGQDVTLRCDPISSHATLYWYQQALGQGPEFLTYFNYEAQPDKSGLPSDRFSAERPEGSISTLTIQRTEQRDSAMYRCASSLAGYGYTFGSGTRLTVV.

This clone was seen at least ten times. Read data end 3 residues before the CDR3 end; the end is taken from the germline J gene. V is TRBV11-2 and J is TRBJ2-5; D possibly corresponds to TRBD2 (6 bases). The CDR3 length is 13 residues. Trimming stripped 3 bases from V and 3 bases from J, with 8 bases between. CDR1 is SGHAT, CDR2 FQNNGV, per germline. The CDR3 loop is CASSLGLKETQYF. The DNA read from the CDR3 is TGTGCCAGCAGCTTGGGACTCAAAGAGACC. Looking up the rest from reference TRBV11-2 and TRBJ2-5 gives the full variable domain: EAGVAQSPRYKIIEKRQSVAFWCNPISGHATLYWYQQILGQGPKLLIQFQNNGVVDDSQLPKDRFSAERLKGVDSTLKIQPAKLEDSAVYLCASSLGLKETQYFGPGTRLLVL.

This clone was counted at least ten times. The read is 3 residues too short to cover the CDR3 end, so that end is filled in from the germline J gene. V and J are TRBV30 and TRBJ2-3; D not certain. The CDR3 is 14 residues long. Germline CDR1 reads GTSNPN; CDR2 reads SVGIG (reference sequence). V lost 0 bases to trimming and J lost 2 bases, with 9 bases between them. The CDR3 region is CAWSVMVATDTQYF. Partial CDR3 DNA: TGTGCCTGGAGTGTAATGGTAGCCACAGATACG.

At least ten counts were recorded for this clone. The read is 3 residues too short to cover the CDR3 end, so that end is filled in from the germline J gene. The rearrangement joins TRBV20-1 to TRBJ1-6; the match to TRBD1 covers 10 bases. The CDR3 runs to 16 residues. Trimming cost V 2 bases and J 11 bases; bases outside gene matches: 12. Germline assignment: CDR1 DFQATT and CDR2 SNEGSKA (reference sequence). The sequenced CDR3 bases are TGCAGTGCTAGACCTCCTACCGGGACAGGGGAACCACCC. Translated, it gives CSARPPTGTGEPP. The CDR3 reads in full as CSARPPTGTGEPPLHF.

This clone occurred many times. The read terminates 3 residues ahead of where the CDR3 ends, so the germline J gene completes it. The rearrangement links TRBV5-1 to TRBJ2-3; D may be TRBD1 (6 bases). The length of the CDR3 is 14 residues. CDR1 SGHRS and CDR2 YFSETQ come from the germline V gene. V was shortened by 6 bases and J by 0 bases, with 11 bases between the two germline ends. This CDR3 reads CASKRDTSTDTQYF. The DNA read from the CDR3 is TGCGCCAGCAAACGGGACACTAGCACAGATACG.

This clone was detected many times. The DNA read from the CDR3 is TGCGCCAGCAGCACGCGGGTTCAGCTGGAGGCAGCTGAA. Its protein product is CASSTRVQLEAAE. The full CDR3 protein is CASSTRVQLEAAEAFF. The chain recombines TRBV5-1 with TRBJ1-1; no clear D. The CDR3 end lies 3 residues beyond the end of the read and is filled in from the germline J gene. The V gene's germline CDR1 is SGHRS and CDR2 YFSETQ. V dropped 4 bases and J dropped 6 bases, with 22 bases sitting between them. The CDR3 is made up of 16 amino acids.

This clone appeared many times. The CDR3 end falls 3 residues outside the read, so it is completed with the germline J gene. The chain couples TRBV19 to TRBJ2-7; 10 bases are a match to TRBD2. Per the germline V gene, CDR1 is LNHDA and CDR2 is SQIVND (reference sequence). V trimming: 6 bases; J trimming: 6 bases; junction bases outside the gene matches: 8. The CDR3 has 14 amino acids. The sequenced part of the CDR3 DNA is TGTGCCAGTAGGCTCCTAGCGGGAGACGGCGAG. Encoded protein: CASRLLAGDGE. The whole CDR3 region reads CASRLLAGDGEQYF.

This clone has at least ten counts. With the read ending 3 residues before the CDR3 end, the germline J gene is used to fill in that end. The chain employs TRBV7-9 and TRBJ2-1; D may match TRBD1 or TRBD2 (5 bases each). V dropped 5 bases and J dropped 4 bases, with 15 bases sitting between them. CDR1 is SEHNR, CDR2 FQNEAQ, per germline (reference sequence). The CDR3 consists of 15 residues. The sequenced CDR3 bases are TGTGCCAGCAGCCCCGAGGGGTACGGATACAATGAG. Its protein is CASSPEGYGYNE. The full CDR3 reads CASSPEGYGYNEQFF. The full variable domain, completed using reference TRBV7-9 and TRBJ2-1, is DTGVSQNPRHKITKRGQNVTFRCDPISEHNRLYWYRQTLGQGPEFLTYFQNEAQLEKSRLLSDRFSAERPKGSFSTLEIQRTEQGDSAMYLCASSPEGYGYNEQFFGPGTRLTVL.

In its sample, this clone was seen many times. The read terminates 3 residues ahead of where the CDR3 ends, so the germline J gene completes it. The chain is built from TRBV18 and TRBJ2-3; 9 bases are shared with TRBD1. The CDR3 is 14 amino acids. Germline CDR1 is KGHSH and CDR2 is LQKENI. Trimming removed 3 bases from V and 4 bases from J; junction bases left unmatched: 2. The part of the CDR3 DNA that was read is TGTGCCAGCTCACCGGGACAGGGTCCAGATACG. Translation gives CASSPGQGPDT. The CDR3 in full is CASSPGQGPDTQYF.

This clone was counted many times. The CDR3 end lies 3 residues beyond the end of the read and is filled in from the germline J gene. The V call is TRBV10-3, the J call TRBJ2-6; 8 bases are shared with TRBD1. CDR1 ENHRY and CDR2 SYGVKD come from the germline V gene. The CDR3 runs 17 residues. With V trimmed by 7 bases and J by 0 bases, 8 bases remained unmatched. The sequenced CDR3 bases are TGTGCCATCACCTCGACAGGGGCCCTCTCTGGGGCCAACGTC. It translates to CAITSTGALSGANV. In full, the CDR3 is CAITSTGALSGANVLTF.

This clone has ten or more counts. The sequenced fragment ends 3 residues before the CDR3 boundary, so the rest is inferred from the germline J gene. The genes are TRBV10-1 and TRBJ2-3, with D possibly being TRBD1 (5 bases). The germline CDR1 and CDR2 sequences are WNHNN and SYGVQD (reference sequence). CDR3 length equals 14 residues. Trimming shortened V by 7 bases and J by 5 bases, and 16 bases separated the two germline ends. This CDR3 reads CASMDRSRGDTQYF. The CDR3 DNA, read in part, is TGCGCCAGCATGGACCGATCTAGGGGAGATACG.

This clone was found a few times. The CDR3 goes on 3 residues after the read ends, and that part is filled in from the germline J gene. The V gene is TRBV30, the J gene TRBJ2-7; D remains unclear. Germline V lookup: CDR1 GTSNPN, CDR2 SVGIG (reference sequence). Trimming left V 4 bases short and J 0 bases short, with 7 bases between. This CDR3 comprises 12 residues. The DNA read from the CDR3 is TGTGCCTGGACGGTTAGCTCCTACGAG. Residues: CAWTVSSYE. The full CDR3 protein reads CAWTVSSYEQYF.

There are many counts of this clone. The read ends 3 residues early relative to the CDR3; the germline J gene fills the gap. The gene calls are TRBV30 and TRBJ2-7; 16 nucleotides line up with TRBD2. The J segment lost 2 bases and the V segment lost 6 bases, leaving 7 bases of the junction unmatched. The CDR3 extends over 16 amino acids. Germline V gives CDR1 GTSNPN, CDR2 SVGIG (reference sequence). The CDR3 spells CACTGLAGGSPYEQYF. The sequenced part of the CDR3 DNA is TGTGCCTGTACGGGACTAGCGGGAGGGTCGCCCTACGAG.

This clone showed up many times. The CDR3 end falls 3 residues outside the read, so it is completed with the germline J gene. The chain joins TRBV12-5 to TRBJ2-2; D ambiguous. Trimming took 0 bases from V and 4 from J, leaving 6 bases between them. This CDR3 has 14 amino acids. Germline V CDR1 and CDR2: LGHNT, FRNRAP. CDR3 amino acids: CASGLVVGTGELFF. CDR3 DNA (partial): TGTGCTAGTGGTTTGGTAGTCGGCACCGGGGAG. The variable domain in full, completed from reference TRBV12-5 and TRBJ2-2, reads DARVTQTPRHKVTEMGQEVTMRCQPILGHNTVFWYRQTMMQGLELLAYFRNRAPLDDSGMPKDRFSAEMPDATLATLKIQPSEPRDSAVYFCASGLVVGTGELFFGEGSRLTVL.

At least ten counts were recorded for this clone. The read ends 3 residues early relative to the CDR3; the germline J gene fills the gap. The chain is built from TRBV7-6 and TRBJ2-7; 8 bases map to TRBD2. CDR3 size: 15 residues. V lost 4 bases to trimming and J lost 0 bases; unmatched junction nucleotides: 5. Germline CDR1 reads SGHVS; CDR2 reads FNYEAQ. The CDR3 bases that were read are TGTGCCAGCAGCTCGGCTAGCGGGCTCTCCTACGAG. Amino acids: CASSSASGLSYE. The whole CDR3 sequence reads CASSSASGLSYEQYF.

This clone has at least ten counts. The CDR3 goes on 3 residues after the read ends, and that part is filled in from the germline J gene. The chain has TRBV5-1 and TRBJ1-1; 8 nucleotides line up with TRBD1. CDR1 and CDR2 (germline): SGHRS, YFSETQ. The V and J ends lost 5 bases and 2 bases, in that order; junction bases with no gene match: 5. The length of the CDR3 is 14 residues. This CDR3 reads CASRTGVGNTEAFF. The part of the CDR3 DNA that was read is TGCGCCAGCAGGACAGGGGTGGGAAACACTGAA.

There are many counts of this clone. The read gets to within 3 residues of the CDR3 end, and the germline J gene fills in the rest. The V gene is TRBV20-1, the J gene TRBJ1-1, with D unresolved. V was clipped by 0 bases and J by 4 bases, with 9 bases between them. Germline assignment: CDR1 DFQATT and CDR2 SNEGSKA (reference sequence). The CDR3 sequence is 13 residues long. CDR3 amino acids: CSARDMPSTEAFF. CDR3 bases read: TGCAGTGCTAGAGATATGCCCAGCACTGAA.

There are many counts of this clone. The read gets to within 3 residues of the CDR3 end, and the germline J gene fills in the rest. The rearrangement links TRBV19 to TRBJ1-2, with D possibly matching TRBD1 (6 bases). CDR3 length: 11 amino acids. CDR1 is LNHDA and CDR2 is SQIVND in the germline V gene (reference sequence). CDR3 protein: CASSLGAGYTF. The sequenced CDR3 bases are TGTGCCAGTAGTCTGGGGGCCGGC.

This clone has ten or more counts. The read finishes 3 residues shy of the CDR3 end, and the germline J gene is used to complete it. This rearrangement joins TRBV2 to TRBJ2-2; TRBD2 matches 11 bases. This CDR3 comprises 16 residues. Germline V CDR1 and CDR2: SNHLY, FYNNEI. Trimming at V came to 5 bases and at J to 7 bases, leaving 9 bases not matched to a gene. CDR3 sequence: CASSFSSGGFGGELFF. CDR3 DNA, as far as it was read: TGTGCCAGCAGTTTCTCTAGCGGGGGGTTCGGCGGGGAG.